This T cell receptor beta chain was sequenced in a study of blood T cell repertoires in COVID-19. Study-level background: Acute and convalescent COVID-19 specimens originated in the United States, Italy and Spain. PBMCs, B-cell-depleted T cells, or T cells provided the cDNA or gDNA that made up the material.

Germline CDR1 MDHEN, CDR2 SYDVKM. Trimming took off 2 bases at V and 11 bases at J, with 9 bases between the two ends. CDR3 length: 11 residues. As processed by the authors: Quantification of nucleated cells was approximated via reference gene primer amplification. Method: immunoSEQ multiplex PCR; TCRdb's copy keeps in-frame clones and lacks some. V and J calls and clone size come straight from that table; D and trimming were deduced from the DNA. The table shows roughly 150,000 clones, with 82% occurring only once. The chain is built from TRBV28 and TRBJ1-1; no reliable D call. Sequences were obtained from peripheral blood. The source of this sequence is a woman of 80 years or more with acute or convalescent COVID-19. The CDR3 coding sequence is TGTGCCAGCAGTTTACTTTTTGAGGCTTTCTTT. This codes for CASSLLFEAFF. Looking up the rest from reference TRBV28 and TRBJ1-1 gives the full variable domain: DVKVTQSSRYLVKRTGEKVFLECVQDMDHENMFWYRQDPGLGLRLIYFSYDVKMKEKGDIPEGYSVSREKKERFSLILESASTNQTSMYLCASSLLFEAFFGQGTRLTVV.